The present TCR beta chain was sequenced within a study of blood T cell repertoires in COVID-19. Study-wide background: The United States, Italy and Spain supplied acute and convalescent COVID-19 samples. Sources were T cells, B-cell-depleted T cells, or PBMCs; the material itself was cDNA or gDNA.

Authors' data handling: The assay estimated nucleated cells by amplifying reference gene primers. Sequencing used immunoSEQ multiplex PCR; TCRdb keeps in-frame clones, though not all of them. D and trimming come from the DNA, and the V and J calls and clone size come from that table. The repertoire holds under 300,000 clones, with 90% to 95% as singletons. The cohort comprised adults aged roughly 18 to 90 years residing in about 25 US areas. Germline trimming cut 5 bases from V and 4 bases from J; bases unmatched to any gene: 9. The CDR3 is 16 amino acids. The germline V gene has CDR1 LGHNT and CDR2 FRNRAP.

The sample was PBMCs or T cells enriched from blood (not recorded which). This clonotype was obtained from a human donor in a cohort exposed to, infected with or recovered from COVID-19 (not recorded which). The donor label of this sample is uncertain. This chain connects TRBV12-5 to TRBJ1-1, with 11 bases fitting TRBD1. The CDR3 coding sequence is TGTGCTAGTGGTCCCAGGACAGGGGGCGTGGGCACTGAAGCTTTCTTT. Amino acids: CASGPRTGGVGTEAFF. Looking up the rest from reference TRBV12-5 and TRBJ1-1 gives the full variable domain: DARVTQTPRHKVTEMGQEVTMRCQPILGHNTVFWYRQTMMQGLELLAYFRNRAPLDDSGMPKDRFSAEMPDATLATLKIQPSEPRDSAVYFCASGPRTGGVGTEAFFGQGTRLTVV.